This TCR beta chain was sequenced during a study of regulatory T cells in long-lasting Graves disease. Building of the TCR beta libraries involved iRepertoire HTBI primers and Arm-PCR of CDR3 regions. TCRdb independently ran MiXCR on the multiplex PCR reads; one entry per CDR3 protein. The sample shows a few hundred thousand distinct CDR3 sequences, 15% to 20% of them seen only once. Germline V gives CDR1 SGHAT, CDR2 FQNNGV. CDR3 length: 16 residues. Trimming took 5 bases from V and 6 from J; bases not matched to a gene: 12. This clonotype was seen at least ten times. Its antigen is still unknown. Overall study findings and caveats: Gene preferences differed: TRBV28, TRBJ1-2, TRBJ2-5 in persistent cases.

The time point was: newly diagnosed GD, antithyroid drugs for less than 3 months. Construction of the TCR library relied on RNA isolated from PBMCs. EDTA tubes received approximately 9 milliliters of drawn peripheral blood. These data also formed part of another study, on T cells in Graves' hyperthyroidism and ophthalmopathy.

The TCR originated in a woman between 18 and 29 years old with Graves disease. Source: peripheral blood mononuclear cells (PBMCs), taken at new diagnosis, from a patient treated with antithyroid drugs. This rearrangement joins TRBV11-2 to TRBJ2-7, with 11 positions matching TRBD2. Written as DNA, the CDR3 is TGTGCCAGCAGCCTCCACCCCCTAGCGGGAGGCACCGAGCAGTACTTC. Translation: CASSLHPLAGGTEQYF.